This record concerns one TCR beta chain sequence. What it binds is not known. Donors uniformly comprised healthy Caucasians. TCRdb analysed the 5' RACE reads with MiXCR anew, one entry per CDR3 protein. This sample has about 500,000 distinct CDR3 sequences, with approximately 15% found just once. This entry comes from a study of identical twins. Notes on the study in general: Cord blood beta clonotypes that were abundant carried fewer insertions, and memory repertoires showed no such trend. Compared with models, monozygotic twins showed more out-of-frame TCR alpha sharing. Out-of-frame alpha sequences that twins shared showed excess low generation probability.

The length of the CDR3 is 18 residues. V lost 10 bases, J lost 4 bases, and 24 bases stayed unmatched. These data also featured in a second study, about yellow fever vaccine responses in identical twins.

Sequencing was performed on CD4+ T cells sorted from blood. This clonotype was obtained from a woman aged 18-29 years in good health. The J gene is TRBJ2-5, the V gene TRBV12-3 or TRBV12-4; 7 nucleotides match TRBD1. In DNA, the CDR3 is TGTGCCATCAGACAGGGTAGGGCGGGTTCAGGTTCAGGAGAGACCCAGTACTTC. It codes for CAIRQGRAGSGSGETQYF.